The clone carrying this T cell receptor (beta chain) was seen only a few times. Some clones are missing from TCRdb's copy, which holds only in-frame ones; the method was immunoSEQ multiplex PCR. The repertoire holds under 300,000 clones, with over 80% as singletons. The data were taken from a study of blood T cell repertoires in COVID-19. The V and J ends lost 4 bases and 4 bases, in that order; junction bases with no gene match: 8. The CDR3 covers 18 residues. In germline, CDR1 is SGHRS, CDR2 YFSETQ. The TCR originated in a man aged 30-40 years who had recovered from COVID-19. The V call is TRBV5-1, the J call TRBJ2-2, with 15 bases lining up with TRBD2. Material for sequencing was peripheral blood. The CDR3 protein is CASSPGLAGGPVTGELFF. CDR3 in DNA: TGCGCCAGCAGCCCCGGACTAGCGGGGGGGCCCGTCACCGGGGAGCTGTTTTTT.